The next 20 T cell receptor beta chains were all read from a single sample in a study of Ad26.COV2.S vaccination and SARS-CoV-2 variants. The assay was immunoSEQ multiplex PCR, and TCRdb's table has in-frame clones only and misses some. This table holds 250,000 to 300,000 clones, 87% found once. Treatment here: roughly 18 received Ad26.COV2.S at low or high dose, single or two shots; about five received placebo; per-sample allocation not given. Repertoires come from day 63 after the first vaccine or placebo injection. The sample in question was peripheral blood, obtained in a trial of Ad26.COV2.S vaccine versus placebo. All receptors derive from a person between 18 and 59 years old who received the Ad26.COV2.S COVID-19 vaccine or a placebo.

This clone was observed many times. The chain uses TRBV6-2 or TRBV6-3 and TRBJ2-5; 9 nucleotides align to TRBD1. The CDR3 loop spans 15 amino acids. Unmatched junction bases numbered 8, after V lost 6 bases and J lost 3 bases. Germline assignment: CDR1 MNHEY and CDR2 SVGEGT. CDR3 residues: CASSLRDRAKETQYF. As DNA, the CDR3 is TGTGCCAGCAGCCTCCGGGACAGGGCGAAAGAGACCCAGTACTTC.

CDR3 in DNA: TGTGCCAGCAGCCCCGCCGGGGGTAGAGGCGAGCAGTACTTC. Its protein is CASSPAGGRGEQYF. The chain has TRBV7-9 and TRBJ2-7; maybe TRBD2 (6 bases). The CDR3 loop spans 14 amino acids. Per the germline V gene, CDR1 is SEHNR and CDR2 is FQNEAQ (reference sequence). Trimming took off 5 bases at V and 6 bases at J, with 17 bases between the two ends.

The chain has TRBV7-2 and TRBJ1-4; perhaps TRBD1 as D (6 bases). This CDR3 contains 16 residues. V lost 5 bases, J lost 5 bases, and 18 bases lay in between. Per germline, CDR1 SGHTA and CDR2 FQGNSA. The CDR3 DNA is TGTGCCAGCAGCCTACATGGGGGCGGGAGGAATGAAAAACTGTTTTTT. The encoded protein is CASSLHGGGRNEKLFF.

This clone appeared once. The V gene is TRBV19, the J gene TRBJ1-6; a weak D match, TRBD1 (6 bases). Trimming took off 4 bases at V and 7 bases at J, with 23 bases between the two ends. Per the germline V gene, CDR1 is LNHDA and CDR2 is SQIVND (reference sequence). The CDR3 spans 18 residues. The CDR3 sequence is CASSNYGRSRTVNSPLHF. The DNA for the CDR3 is TGTGCCAGTAGTAACTATGGACGATCCCGGACAGTGAATTCACCCCTCCACTTT.

CDR3 amino acids: CASSRYPSGSSEQFF. The CDR3 coding sequence is TGTGCCAGCAGCCGTTACCCGTCAGGGTCAAGTGAGCAGTTCTTC. The rearrangement links TRBV27 to TRBJ2-1, with D tentatively TRBD1 (5 bases). Trimming took 6 bases from V and 9 from J, leaving 21 bases between them. This CDR3 is 15 amino acids long. Germline values: CDR1 MNHEY, CDR2 SMNVEV (reference sequence).

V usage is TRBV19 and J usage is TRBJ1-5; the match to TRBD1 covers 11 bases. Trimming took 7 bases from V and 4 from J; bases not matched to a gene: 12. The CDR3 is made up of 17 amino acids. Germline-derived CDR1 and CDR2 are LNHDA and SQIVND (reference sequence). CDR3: CASKPRVGQGANQPQHF. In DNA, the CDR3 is TGTGCCAGTAAACCCCGAGTCGGACAGGGGGCTAATCAGCCCCAGCATTTT.

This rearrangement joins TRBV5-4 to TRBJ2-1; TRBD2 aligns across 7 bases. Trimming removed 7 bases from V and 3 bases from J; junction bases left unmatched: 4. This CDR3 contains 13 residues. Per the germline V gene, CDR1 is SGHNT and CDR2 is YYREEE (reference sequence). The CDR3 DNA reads TGTGCCAGCGGCGGGAGTGACTACAATGAGCAGTTCTTC. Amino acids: CASGGSDYNEQFF. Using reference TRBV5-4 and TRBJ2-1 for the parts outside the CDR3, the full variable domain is ETGVTQSPTHLIKTRGQQVTLRCSSQSGHNTVSWYQQALGQGPQFIFQYYREEENGRGNFPPRFSGLQFPNYSSELNVNALELDDSALYLCASGGSDYNEQFFGPGTRLTVL.

The CDR3 coding sequence is TGTGCCAGCAGCCCACAGGCGGGGGCCGTAAACGAGCAGTACTTC. Translating gives CASSPQAGAVNEQYF. The chain has TRBV7-6 and TRBJ2-7, with TRBD2 as a possible D gene (7 bases). The length of the CDR3 is 15 residues. In germline, CDR1 is SGHVS, CDR2 FNYEAQ. Trimming stripped 5 bases from V and 5 bases from J, with 19 bases between.

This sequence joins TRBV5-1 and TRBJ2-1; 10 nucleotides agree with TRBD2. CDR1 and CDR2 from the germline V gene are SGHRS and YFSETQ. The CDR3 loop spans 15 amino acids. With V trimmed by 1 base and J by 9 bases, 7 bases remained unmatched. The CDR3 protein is CASSLSLAGEGEQFF. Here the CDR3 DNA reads TGCGCCAGCAGCTTGTCGCTAGCGGGAGAGGGTGAGCAGTTCTTC.

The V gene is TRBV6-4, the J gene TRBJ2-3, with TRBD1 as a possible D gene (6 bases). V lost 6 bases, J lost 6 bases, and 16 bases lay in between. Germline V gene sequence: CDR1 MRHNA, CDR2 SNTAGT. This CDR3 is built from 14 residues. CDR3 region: CASSPQGRGDTQYF. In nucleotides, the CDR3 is TGTGCCAGCAGCCCACAGGGACGCGGGGATACGCAGTATTTT.

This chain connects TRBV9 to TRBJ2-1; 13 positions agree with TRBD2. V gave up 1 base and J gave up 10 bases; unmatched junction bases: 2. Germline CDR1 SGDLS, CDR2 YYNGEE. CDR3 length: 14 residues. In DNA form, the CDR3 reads TGTGCCAGCAGCGTAACGGGACTAGCGGGGGAGCAGTTCTTC. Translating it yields CASSVTGLAGEQFF.

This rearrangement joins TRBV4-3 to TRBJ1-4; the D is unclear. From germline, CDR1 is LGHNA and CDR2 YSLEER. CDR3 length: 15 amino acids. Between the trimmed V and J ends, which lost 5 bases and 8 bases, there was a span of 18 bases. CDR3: CASSGEARAGEKLFF. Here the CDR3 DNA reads TGCGCCAGCAGCGGAGAAGCTAGGGCGGGGGAAAAACTGTTTTTT.

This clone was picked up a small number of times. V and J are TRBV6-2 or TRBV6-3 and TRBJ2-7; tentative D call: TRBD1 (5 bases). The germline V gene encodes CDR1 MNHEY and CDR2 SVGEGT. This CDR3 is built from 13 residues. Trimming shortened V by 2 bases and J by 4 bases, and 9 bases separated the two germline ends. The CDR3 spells CASSYDKGYEQYF. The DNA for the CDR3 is TGTGCCAGCAGTTACGACAAGGGGTACGAGCAGTACTTC.

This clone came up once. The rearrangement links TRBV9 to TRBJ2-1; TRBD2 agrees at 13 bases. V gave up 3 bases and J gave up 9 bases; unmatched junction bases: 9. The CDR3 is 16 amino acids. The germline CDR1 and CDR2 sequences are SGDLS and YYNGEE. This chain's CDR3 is CASSGPTSGGISEQFF. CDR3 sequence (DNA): TGTGCCAGCAGCGGCCCGACTAGCGGGGGGATATCTGAGCAGTTCTTC.

The CDR3 nucleotides are TGTGCCAGCAGTACTAGCGGGGGGGCGTGGGAGACCCAGTACTTC. Protein product: CASSTSGGAWETQYF. The genes are TRBV7-2 and TRBJ2-5; 13 bases are shared with TRBD2. The CDR3 spans 15 residues. J gave up 5 bases and V 6 bases, and 6 bases lay outside the gene matches. The germline CDR1 and CDR2 sequences are SGHTA and FQGNSA.

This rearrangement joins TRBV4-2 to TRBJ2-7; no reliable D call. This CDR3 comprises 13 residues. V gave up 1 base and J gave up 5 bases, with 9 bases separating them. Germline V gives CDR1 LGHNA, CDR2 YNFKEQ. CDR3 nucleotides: TGTGCCAGCAGCCAAGCCGAGACCCACGAGCAGTACTTC. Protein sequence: CASSQAETHEQYF.

CDR3 loop: CASSQGLREQYF. CDR3 in DNA: TGTGCCAGCAGCCAAGGATTGCGGGAGCAGTACTTC. The gene calls are TRBV12-3 or TRBV12-4 and TRBJ2-7; no firm D call. This CDR3 has 12 residues. The V gene lost 6 bases and the J gene lost 7 bases, with 13 bases spanning the gap.

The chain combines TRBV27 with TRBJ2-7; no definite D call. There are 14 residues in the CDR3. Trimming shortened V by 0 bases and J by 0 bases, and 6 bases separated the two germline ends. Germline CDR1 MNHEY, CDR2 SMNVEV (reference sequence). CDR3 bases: TGTGCCAGCAGTTTATCGAAGAGCTCCTACGAGCAGTACTTC. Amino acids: CASSLSKSSYEQYF.

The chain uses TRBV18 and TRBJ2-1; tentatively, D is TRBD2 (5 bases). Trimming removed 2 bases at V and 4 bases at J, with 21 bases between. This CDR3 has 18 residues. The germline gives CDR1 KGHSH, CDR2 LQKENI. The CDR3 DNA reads TGTGCCAGCTCACCAATTACCGGGTCTCGGGGTTTTTACAATGAGCAGTTCTTC. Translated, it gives CASSPITGSRGFYNEQFF.

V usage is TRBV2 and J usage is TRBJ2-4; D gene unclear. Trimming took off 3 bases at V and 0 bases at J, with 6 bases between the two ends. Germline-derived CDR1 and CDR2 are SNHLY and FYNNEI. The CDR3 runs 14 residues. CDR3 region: CASSDTVAKNIQYF. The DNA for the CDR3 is TGTGCCAGCAGTGACACGGTAGCCAAAAACATTCAGTACTTC.